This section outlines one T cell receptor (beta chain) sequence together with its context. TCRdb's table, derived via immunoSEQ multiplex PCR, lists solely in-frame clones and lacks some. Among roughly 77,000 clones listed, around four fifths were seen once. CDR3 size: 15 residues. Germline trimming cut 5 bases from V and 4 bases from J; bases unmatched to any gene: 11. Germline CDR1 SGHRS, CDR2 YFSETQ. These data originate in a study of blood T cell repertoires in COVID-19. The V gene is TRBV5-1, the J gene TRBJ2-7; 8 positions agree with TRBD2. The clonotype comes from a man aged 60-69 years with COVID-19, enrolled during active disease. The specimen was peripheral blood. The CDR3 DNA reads TGCGCCAGCAGACGCGCTACGGGAGGGTATTACGAGCAGTACTTC. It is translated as CASRRATGGYYEQYF.